A single sample gave rise to the 19 T cell receptor beta chains below, sequenced in a study of shared T cell receptors in the human thymus. The repertoire was sequenced with immunoSEQ multiplex PCR; TCRdb's copy has only in-frame clones and lacks some. The sample includes hundreds of thousands of clones, roughly 94% seen only once; the top ten take 0.015% to 0.025%. The material sequenced was thymocytes. These receptors were collected from a human donor.

DNA for the CDR3: TGTGCCAGCAGCTTGGCTCCCGGACTAGCAGCGGTAGGCGAGCAGTACTTC. Its protein product is CASSLAPGLAAVGEQYF. This chain connects TRBV5-5 to TRBJ2-7, with 8 bases fitting TRBD2. Germline-derived CDR1 and CDR2 are SGHKS and YYEKEE (reference sequence). Trimming cost V 0 bases and J 6 bases; bases outside gene matches: 14. The CDR3 consists of 17 residues.

The chain employs TRBV7-9 and TRBJ1-3; D might be TRBD1 (6 bases). The ends were cut back, 5 bases at V and 0 bases at J, with 14 bases in the middle. This CDR3 is built from 16 residues. Looked up from germline, CDR1 is SEHNR and CDR2 is FQNEAQ (reference sequence). CDR3 in DNA: TGTGCCAGCAGCCCGCCGGGACACCGCTCTGGAAACACCATATATTTT. It translates to CASSPPGHRSGNTIYF.

The rearrangement links TRBV15 to TRBJ1-5, with TRBD1 matching over 8 bases. The junction had 4 bases not matched to a gene; V was cut back by 0 bases and J by 6 bases. Germline V lookup: CDR1 LNHNV, CDR2 YYDKDF (reference sequence). This CDR3 contains 15 residues. The CDR3, as DNA: TGTGCCACCAGCAGAGAACCAGGGGGCGGTCAGCCCCAGCATTTT. Translation: CATSREPGGGQPQHF. The full variable domain, its missing parts supplied by reference TRBV15 and TRBJ1-5, is DAMVIQNPRYQVTQFGKPVTLSCSQTLNHNVMYWYQQKSSQAPKLLFHYYDKDFNNEADTPDNFQSRRPNTSFCFLDIRSPGLGDTAMYLCATSREPGGGQPQHFGDGTRLSIL.

The genes are TRBV28 and TRBJ2-1; 10 bases map to TRBD2. Losses at the gene ends were 3 bases for V and 7 bases for J; bases not matched to a gene: 3. The CDR3 has 14 residues. CDR1 MDHEN and CDR2 SYDVKM come from the germline V gene. The CDR3 is CASSFPSGSNEQFF. CDR3 sequence (DNA): TGTGCCAGCAGTTTTCCTAGCGGGAGTAATGAGCAGTTCTTC. Filled out from reference TRBV28 and TRBJ2-1, the complete variable domain reads DVKVTQSSRYLVKRTGEKVFLECVQDMDHENMFWYRQDPGLGLRLIYFSYDVKMKEKGDIPEGYSVSREKKERFSLILESASTNQTSMYLCASSFPSGSNEQFFGPGTRLTVL.

The V and J genes are TRBV6-4 and TRBJ1-5, with 8 positions matching TRBD1. The germline V gene has CDR1 MRHNA and CDR2 SNTAGT. The trim removed 0 bases at V and 3 bases at J, leaving 7 bases unmatched. This CDR3 spans 17 amino acids. The CDR3 is CASSDSAGGASNQPQHF. CDR3 coding DNA: TGTGCCAGCAGTGACTCTGCAGGGGGCGCTTCCAATCAGCCCCAGCATTTT.

The rearrangement uses TRBV4-1 and TRBJ2-5; D uncertain. V lost 1 base to trimming and J lost 3 bases, with 12 bases between them. This CDR3 spans 15 amino acids. The germline CDR1 and CDR2 sequences are MGHRA and YSYEKL. The DNA of the CDR3 is TGCGCCAGCAGCCAAGTTCCCCAACGGGAAGAGACCCAGTACTTC. Its protein product is CASSQVPQREETQYF.

This chain links TRBV11-2 with TRBJ2-7; weak D call: TRBD1 (6 bases). This CDR3 region has 15 residues. Germline V CDR1 and CDR2: SGHAT, FQNNGV. V was trimmed by 5 bases and J by 5 bases, leaving 19 bases between them. The DNA of the CDR3 is TGTGCCAGCAGCAATGGACAGTATAAGGCGGACGAGCAGTACTTC. Protein product: CASSNGQYKADEQYF.

This clone was seen more than once but under ten times. This chain uses TRBV11-3 with TRBJ1-1, with TRBD1 matching 8 bases. Germline CDR1 SGHNT, CDR2 YENEEA. This CDR3 has 15 amino acids. The ends lost 5 bases at V and 1 base at J; junction bases unmatched: 6. DNA of the CDR3: TGTGCCAGCAGCGACAAGACAGGGGAGAACACTGAAGCTTTCTTT. It encodes CASSDKTGENTEAFF.

This clone was observed a single time. The chain has TRBV5-1 and TRBJ2-1; D is perhaps TRBD1 (5 bases). Trimming removed 2 bases from V and 10 bases from J, with 19 bases in between. Germline CDR1 SGHRS, CDR2 YFSETQ. The CDR3 loop spans 15 amino acids. CDR3 DNA sequence: TGCGCCAGCAGCTTTCAGGAGCCACTACAGGACGAGCAGTTCTTC. Encoded protein: CASSFQEPLQDEQFF.

In the case of this clone: Other DNA sequences in this sample translate to the same CDR3. V is TRBV27 and J is TRBJ1-5; unclear D gene. Trimming took off 11 bases at V and 10 bases at J, with 6 bases between the two ends. The V gene's germline CDR1 is MNHEY and CDR2 SMNVEV (reference sequence). This CDR3 comprises 8 residues. The CDR3 DNA is TGTGCCCACCCCCCCCAGCATTTT. This gives the protein CAHPPQHF.

The chain combines TRBV7-3 with TRBJ2-3; D remains unclear. The CDR3 is made up of 15 amino acids. With 8 bases removed from V and 0 bases from J, the gap between germline ends came to 15 bases. Germline loops: CDR1 SGHTA, CDR2 FQGTGA. CDR3 nucleotide sequence: TGTGCCAGCTCCCCTAGGTACGGGAGCACAGATACGCAGTATTTT. It yields the protein CASSPRYGSTDTQYF. The full variable domain, with the rest looked up from reference TRBV7-3 and TRBJ2-3, is GAGVSQTPSNKVTEKGKYVELRCDPISGHTALYWYRQSLGQGPEFLIYFQGTGAADDSGLPNDRFFAVRPEGSVSTLKIQRTERGDSAVYLCASSPRYGSTDTQYFGPGTRLTVL.

The rearrangement uses TRBV29-1 and TRBJ2-6, with 7 bases that match TRBD1. Germline V CDR1 and CDR2: SQVTM, ANQGSEA. The CDR3 sequence is 16 residues long. J gave up 2 bases and V 7 bases, and 11 bases lay outside the gene matches. The CDR3 nucleotides read TGCAGCGCACGCAAAGAAGGGGGCGCTGGGGCCAACGTCCTGACTTTC. This translates into CSARKEGGAGANVLTF.

The V call is TRBV19, the J call TRBJ1-5; D not resolved. Between the trimmed V and J ends, which lost 0 bases and 0 bases, there was a span of 12 bases. Germline loops: CDR1 LNHDA, CDR2 SQIVND (reference sequence). This CDR3 is built from 17 residues. DNA of the CDR3: TGTGCCAGTAGTATAGATCGATGGGGTTATAGCAATCAGCCCCAGCATTTT. This gives the protein CASSIDRWGYSNQPQHF.

This chain uses TRBV21-1 with TRBJ1-2; TRBD1, the D gene given by the table, was not confirmed from the DNA. TRBV21-1 corresponds to a pseudogene. This CDR3 region has 17 residues. The CDR3 loop reads CASSKAGGQGPSYGYTF. DNA for the CDR3: TGTGCCAGCAGCAAAGCGGGTGGACAGGGGCCCAGCTATGGCTACACCTTC.

The V gene is TRBV29-1, the J gene TRBJ2-7, with 11 bases that match TRBD2. The CDR3 length is 14 residues. Germline CDR1 reads SQVTM; CDR2 reads ANQGSEA. J lost 0 bases, V lost 4 bases, and 2 bases had no gene match. The CDR3 here is CSVVGTSGSYEQYF. Written as DNA, the CDR3 is TGCAGCGTTGTTGGGACTAGCGGCTCCTACGAGCAGTACTTC.

V gene TRBV27 combines with J gene TRBJ2-7; D is unresolved. The ends were cut back, 4 bases at V and 3 bases at J, with 13 bases in the middle. The CDR3 is 14 residues long. In germline, CDR1 is MNHEY, CDR2 SMNVEV (reference sequence). For the CDR3, the DNA is TGTGCCAGCAGTTCCCTAAGGACGGTCTACGAGCAGTACTTC. It encodes CASSSLRTVYEQYF.

V and J are TRBV27 and TRBJ2-2; no clear D gene. Germline assignment: CDR1 MNHEY and CDR2 SMNVEV (reference sequence). V dropped 5 bases and J dropped 0 bases, with 7 bases sitting between them. The CDR3 is 14 amino acids. The CDR3 is CASSPGTNTGELFF. The CDR3 nucleotides are TGTGCCAGCAGTCCGGGCACGAACACCGGGGAGCTGTTTTTT.

The rearrangement uses TRBV5-8 and TRBJ2-3; 9 bases agree with TRBD2. CDR1 SGHTS and CDR2 YDEGEE come from the germline V gene. With 3 bases clipped from V and 0 bases from J, the junction kept 8 bases outside the gene matches. The CDR3 loop spans 17 amino acids. The CDR3 loop reads CASSSRTSERSTDTQYF. As DNA, the CDR3 is TGTGCCAGCAGCTCCCGGACTAGCGAGCGTAGCACAGATACGCAGTATTTT.

The genes are TRBV7-2 and TRBJ1-5; the D is unclear. Trimming removed 5 bases from V and 4 bases from J, with 12 bases in between. CDR1 and CDR2 (germline): SGHTA, FQGNSA. The CDR3 loop spans 14 amino acids. Here the CDR3 DNA reads TGTGCCAGCAGCAGTAATGGGTCGAATCAGCCCCAGCATTTT. This gives the protein CASSSNGSNQPQHF.